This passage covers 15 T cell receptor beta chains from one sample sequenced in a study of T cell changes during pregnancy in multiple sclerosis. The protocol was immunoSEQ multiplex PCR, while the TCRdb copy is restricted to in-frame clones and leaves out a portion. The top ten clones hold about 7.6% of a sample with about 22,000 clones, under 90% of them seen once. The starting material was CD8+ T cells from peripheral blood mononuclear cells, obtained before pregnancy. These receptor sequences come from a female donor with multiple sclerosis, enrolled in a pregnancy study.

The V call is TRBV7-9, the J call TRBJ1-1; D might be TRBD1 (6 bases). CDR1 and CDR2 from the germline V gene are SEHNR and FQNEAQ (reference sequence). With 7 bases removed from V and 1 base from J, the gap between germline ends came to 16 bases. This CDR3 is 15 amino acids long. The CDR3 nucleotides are TGTGCCAGCACCCACCGGCAGGGGCCGAACACTGAAGCTTTCTTT. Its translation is CASTHRQGPNTEAFF.

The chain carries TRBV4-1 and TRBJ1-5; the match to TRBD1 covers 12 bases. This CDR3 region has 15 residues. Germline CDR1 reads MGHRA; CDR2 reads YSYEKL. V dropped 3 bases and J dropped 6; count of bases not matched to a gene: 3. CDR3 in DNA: TGCGCCAGCAGCCAGGGGACAGGGGGCCTTCAGCCCCAGCATTTT. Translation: CASSQGTGGLQPQHF.

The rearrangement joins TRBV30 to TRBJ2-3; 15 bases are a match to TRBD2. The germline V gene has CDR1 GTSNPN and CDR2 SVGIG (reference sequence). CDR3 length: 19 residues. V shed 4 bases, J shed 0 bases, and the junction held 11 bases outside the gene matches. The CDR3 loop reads CAWTLAGLAGGRSTDTQYF. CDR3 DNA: TGTGCCTGGACCTTAGCGGGACTAGCGGGAGGAAGAAGCACAGATACGCAGTATTTT.

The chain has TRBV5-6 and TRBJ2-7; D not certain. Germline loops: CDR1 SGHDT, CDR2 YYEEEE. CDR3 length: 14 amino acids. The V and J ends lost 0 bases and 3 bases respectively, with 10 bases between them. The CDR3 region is CASSLGMANYEQYF. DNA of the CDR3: TGTGCCAGCAGCTTGGGTATGGCCAACTACGAGCAGTACTTC.

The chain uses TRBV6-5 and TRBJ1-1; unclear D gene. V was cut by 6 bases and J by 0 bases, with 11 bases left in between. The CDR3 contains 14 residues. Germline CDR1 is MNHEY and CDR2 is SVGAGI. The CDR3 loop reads CASRSTGMNTEAFF. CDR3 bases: TGTGCCAGCAGGTCGACGGGGATGAACACTGAAGCTTTCTTT.

The chain's CDR3 is CASSATGGGFTEAFF. The CDR3 DNA reads as TGTGCCAGCAGTGCCACAGGGGGCGGTTTCACTGAAGCTTTCTTT. The genes are TRBV6-5 and TRBJ1-1; 9 nucleotides align to TRBD1. V lost 5 bases to trimming and J lost 4 bases; unmatched junction nucleotides: 8. Germline V gives CDR1 MNHEY, CDR2 SVGAGI. The CDR3 sequence is 15 residues long.

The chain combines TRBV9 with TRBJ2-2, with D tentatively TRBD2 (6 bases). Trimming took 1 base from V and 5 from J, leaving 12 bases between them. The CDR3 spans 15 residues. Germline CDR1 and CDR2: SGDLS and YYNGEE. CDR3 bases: TGTGCCAGCAGCGTAACGGGAGTCCAAACCGGGGAGCTGTTTTTT. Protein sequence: CASSVTGVQTGELFF.

In nucleotides, the CDR3 is TGTGCCAGCAGCTTGGTGGGACTAGCTAACACCGGGGAGCTGTTTTTT. It codes for CASSLVGLANTGELFF. V gene TRBV5-6 combines with J gene TRBJ2-2; 9 nucleotides line up with TRBD2. CDR3 length equals 16 residues. Germline V gene data show CDR1 as SGHDT and CDR2 as YYEEEE. V lost 0 bases to trimming and J lost 2 bases; unmatched junction nucleotides: 2.

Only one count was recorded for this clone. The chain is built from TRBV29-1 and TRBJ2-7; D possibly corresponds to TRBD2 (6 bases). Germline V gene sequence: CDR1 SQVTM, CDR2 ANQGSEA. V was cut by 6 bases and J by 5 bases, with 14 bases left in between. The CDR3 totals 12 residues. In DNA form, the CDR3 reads TGCAGCGTGGTTACGGGAGCCCACGAGCAGTACTTC. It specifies CSVVTGAHEQYF.

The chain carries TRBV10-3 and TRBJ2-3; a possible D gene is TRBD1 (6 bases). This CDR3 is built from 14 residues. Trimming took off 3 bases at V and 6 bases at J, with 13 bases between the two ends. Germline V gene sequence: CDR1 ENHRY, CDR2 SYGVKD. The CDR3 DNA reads TGTGCCATCAGTGAACTACAGGGTATCGATACGCAGTATTTT. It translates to CAISELQGIDTQYF.

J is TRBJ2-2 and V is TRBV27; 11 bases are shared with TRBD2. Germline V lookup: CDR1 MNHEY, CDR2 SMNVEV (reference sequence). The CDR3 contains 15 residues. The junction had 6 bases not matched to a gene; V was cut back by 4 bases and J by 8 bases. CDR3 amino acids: CASSSASGRPGELFF. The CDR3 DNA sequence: TGTGCCAGCAGTTCCGCTAGCGGGAGGCCAGGGGAGCTGTTTTTT.

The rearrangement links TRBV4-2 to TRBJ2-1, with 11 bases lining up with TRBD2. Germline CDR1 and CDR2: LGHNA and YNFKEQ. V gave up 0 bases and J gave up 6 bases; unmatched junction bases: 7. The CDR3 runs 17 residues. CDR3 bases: TGTGCCAGCAGCCAAGATCTCACTAGCGGGAGTATCAATGAGCAGTTCTTC. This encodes CASSQDLTSGSINEQFF.

The CDR3 region is CASSLAEGTSSYEQYF. The DNA for the CDR3 is TGTGCCAGCAGCTTAGCCGAGGGTACCAGCTCCTACGAGCAGTACTTC. The rearrangement uses TRBV7-9 and TRBJ2-7; perhaps TRBD2 as D (5 bases). This CDR3 is built from 16 residues. Trimming shortened V by 0 bases and J by 0 bases, and 12 bases separated the two germline ends. Germline CDR1 and CDR2: SEHNR and FQNEAQ (reference sequence).

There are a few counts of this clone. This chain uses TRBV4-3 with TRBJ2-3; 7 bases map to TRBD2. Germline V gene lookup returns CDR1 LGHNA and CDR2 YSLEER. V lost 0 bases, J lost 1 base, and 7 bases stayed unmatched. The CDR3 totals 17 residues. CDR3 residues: CASSQDQGGSGTDTQYF. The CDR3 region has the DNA TGCGCCAGCAGCCAAGATCAGGGCGGGAGTGGCACAGATACGCAGTATTTT.

CDR3 residues: CASSQGISSYNEQFF. The DNA for the CDR3 is TGTGCCAGCAGCCAAGGAATTAGCTCCTACAATGAGCAGTTCTTC. The chain is built from TRBV14 and TRBJ2-1; no clear D gene. The CDR3 is made up of 15 amino acids. Deletions cut 1 base from V and 0 bases from J, with 7 bases between. Germline lookup yields CDR1 SGHDN and CDR2 FVKESK.